This TCR beta chain was sequenced during a study of cytomegalovirus exposure and HLA in healthy donors. The CDR3 is made up of 17 amino acids. CDR1 and CDR2 from the germline V gene are ENHRY and SYGVKD. V trimming: 3 bases; J trimming: 3 bases; junction bases outside the gene matches: 10. Measured with immunoSEQ multiplex PCR; TCRdb has only the in-frame clones, and not every one. The data hold about 250,000 clones, with approximately 87% observed a single time. The clonotype comes from a man younger than 35 in good health and CMV-seronegative. The sequencing sample was made of PBMCs. J is TRBJ1-5 and V is TRBV10-3; 8 nucleotides line up with TRBD1. CDR3 region: CAISEGGRGLFNQPQHF. In DNA, the CDR3 is TGTGCCATCAGTGAAGGGGGCAGGGGGCTTTTCAATCAGCCCCAGCATTTT.